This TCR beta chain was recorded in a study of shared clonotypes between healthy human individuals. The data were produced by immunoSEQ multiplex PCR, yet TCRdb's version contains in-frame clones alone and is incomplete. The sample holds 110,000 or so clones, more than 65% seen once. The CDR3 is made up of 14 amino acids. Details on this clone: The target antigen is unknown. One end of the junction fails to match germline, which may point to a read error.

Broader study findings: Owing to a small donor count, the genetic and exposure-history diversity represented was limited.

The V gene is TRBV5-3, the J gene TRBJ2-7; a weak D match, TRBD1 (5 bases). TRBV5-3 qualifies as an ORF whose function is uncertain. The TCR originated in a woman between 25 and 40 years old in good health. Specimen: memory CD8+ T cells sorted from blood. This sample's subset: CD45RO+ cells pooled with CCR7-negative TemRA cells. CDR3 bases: TGTGCCAGCAGCTTGGCGACAGTGGTAAACGAGCAGTACTTC. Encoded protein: CASSLATVVNEQYF.